This T cell receptor beta chain appears in the sequencing data of a study of radiation and T cells in renal cell carcinoma. Overall study context: Nephrectomy followed 15 Gy stereotactic body radiation by 4 weeks.

Concerning this clone itself: The antigen is undetermined.

General observations from the study: Top tumor clonotypes rose in blood 2 weeks post-radiation, then contracted. Without pretreatment biopsies, baseline tumor clonotype presence was undetermined.

Germline CDR1 and CDR2: MNHEY and SVGAGI. The junction had 7 bases not matched to a gene; V was cut back by 6 bases and J by 3 bases. The CDR3 length is 14 residues. Here immunoSEQ multiplex PCR was the method, and the copy in TCRdb shows in-frame clones only, minus some. Of 110,000 to 150,000 clones in the sample, 75% to 90% were seen once. Noted time point: baseline pretreatment blood. This sample's treatment: 15 Gy SBRT to primary tumor, nephrectomy 4 weeks later. The tumor was a clear cell renal cell carcinoma. This clonotype originated in a woman aged 50 to 65 with renal cell carcinoma. This sequence joins TRBV6-5 and TRBJ2-7; TRBD1 agrees at 8 bases. The input for sequencing was blood, taken from a patient whose treatment included radiotherapy and nephrectomy. Written as DNA, the CDR3 is TGTGCCAGCAGCCCGGACAGGGTCAGCTACGAGCAGTACTTC. This codes for CASSPDRVSYEQYF.